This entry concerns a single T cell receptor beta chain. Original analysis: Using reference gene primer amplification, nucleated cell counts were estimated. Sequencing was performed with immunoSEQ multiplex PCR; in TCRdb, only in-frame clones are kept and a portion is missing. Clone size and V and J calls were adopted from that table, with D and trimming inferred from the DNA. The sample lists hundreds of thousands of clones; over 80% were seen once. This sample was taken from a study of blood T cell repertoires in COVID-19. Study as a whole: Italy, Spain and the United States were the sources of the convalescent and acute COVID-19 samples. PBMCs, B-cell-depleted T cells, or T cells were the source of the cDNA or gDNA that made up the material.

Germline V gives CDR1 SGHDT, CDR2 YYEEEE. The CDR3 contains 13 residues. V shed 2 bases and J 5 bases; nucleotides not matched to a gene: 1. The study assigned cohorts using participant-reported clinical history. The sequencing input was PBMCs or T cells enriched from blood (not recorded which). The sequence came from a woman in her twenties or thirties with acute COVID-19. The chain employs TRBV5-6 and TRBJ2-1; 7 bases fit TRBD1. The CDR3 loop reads CASSFGTDNEQFF. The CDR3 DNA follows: TGTGCCAGCAGCTTTGGGACAGACAATGAGCAGTTCTTC. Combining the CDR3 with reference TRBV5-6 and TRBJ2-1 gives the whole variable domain DAGVTQSPTHLIKTRGQQVTLRCSPKSGHDTVSWYQQALGQGPQFIFQYYEEEERQRGNFPDRFSGHQFPNYSSELNVNALLLGDSALYLCASSFGTDNEQFFGPGTRLTVL.